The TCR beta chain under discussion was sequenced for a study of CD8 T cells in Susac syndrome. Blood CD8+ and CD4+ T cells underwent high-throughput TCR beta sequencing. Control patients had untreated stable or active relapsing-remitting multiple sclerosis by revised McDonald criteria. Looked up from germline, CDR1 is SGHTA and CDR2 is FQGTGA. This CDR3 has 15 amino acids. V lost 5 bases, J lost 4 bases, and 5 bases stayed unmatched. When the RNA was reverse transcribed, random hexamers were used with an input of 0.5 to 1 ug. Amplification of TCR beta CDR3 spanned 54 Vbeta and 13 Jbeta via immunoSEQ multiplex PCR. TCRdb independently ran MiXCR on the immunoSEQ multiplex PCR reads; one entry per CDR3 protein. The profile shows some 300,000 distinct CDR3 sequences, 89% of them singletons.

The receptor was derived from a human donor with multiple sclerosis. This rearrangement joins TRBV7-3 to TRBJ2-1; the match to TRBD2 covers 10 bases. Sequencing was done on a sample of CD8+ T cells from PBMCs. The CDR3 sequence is CASSPLAGVYNEQFF. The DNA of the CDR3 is TGTGCCAGCAGCCCTCTAGCGGGAGTGTACAATGAGCAGTTCTTC. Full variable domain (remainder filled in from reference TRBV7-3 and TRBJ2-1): GAGVSQTPSNKVTEKGKYVELRCDPISGHTALYWYRQSLGQGPEFLIYFQGTGAADDSGLPNDRFFAVRPEGSVSTLKIQRTERGDSAVYLCASSPLAGVYNEQFFGPGTRLTVL.